These 20 T cell receptor beta chains were sequenced from one sample in a study of blood T cell repertoires in COVID-19. Only in-frame clones appear in the TCRdb table, and some are missing; sequencing was by immunoSEQ multiplex PCR. The repertoire holds about 250,000 clones, with about nine tenths as singletons. Sequenced sample: PBMCs or T cells enriched from blood (not recorded which). Receptor source: a middle-aged man who had recovered from COVID-19.

Here the CDR3 reads CASSLNLAPGELFF. The CDR3 DNA follows: TGTGCCAGCAGCTTAAATTTGGCCCCCGGGGAGCTGTTTTTT. V gene TRBV7-2 combines with J gene TRBJ2-2; D unclear. Trimming shortened V by 2 bases and J by 6 bases, and 10 bases separated the two germline ends. Germline loops: CDR1 SGHTA, CDR2 FQGNSA. The CDR3 sequence is 14 residues long.

There are a few counts of this clone. The CDR3 bases are TGCGCCAGCAGCTCGAACACTGGACAGATGAACACTGAAGCTTTCTTT. Its protein product is CASSSNTGQMNTEAFF. The rearrangement uses TRBV5-1 and TRBJ1-1; D may be TRBD1 (6 bases). The V gene's germline CDR1 is SGHRS and CDR2 YFSETQ. CDR3 length equals 16 residues. V was pared by 3 bases and J by 0 bases, with 15 bases between.

The rearrangement uses TRBV29-1 and TRBJ2-7, with 12 bases that match TRBD2. The CDR3 has 14 residues. Germline V gene sequence: CDR1 SQVTM, CDR2 ANQGSEA. The ends lost 4 bases at V and 7 bases at J; junction bases unmatched: 8. The CDR3 nucleotides read TGCAGCGTTGTCACTAGCGGGGGGATCAGGGAGCAGTACTTC. Protein sequence: CSVVTSGGIREQYF.

The rearrangement joins TRBV27 to TRBJ2-2, with a weak D call TRBD1 (6 bases). Germline assignment: CDR1 MNHEY and CDR2 SMNVEV (reference sequence). The CDR3 has 15 residues. V was shortened by 4 bases and J by 0 bases, with 9 bases between the two germline ends. The CDR3 bases are TGTGCCAGCAGTTGGACAGCCACGAACACCGGGGAGCTGTTTTTT. Its protein is CASSWTATNTGELFF.

The genes are TRBV14 and TRBJ1-5; 7 bases are shared with TRBD1. The V gene end was trimmed by 6 bases and the J gene end by 2 bases; junction bases not matched to a gene: 16. The length of the CDR3 is 18 residues. Germline CDR1 SGHDN, CDR2 FVKESK. This CDR3 is CASSSDLGRQGGNQPQHF. DNA for the CDR3: TGTGCCAGCAGTTCCGACCTAGGGAGACAGGGAGGCAATCAGCCCCAGCATTTT. The variable domain in full, completed from reference TRBV14 and TRBJ1-5, reads EAGVTQFPSHSVIEKGQTVTLRCDPISGHDNLYWYRRVMGKEIKFLLHFVKESKQDESGMPNNRFLAERTGGTYSTLKVQPAELEDSGVYFCASSSDLGRQGGNQPQHFGDGTRLSIL.

The genes are TRBV29-1 and TRBJ2-5; TRBD1 aligns across 8 bases. Germline V lookup: CDR1 SQVTM, CDR2 ANQGSEA. CDR3 length equals 14 residues. J lost 3 bases, V lost 5 bases, and 8 bases had no gene match. Here the CDR3 reads CSVPGGQGKETQYF. DNA of the CDR3: TGCAGCGTTCCAGGGGGCCAGGGGAAAGAGACCCAGTACTTC.

This clone was observed a handful of times. The chain links TRBV29-1 to TRBJ1-3; TRBD1 matches at 7 bases. Germline V CDR1 and CDR2: SQVTM, ANQGSEA. The trim removed 3 bases at V and 7 bases at J, leaving 9 bases unmatched. CDR3 length: 14 amino acids. The CDR3 loop reads CSVDRQGGENTIYF. The CDR3 nucleotides are TGCAGCGTTGACCGACAGGGCGGCGAGAACACCATATATTTT. The whole variable domain, filled in from reference TRBV29-1 and TRBJ1-3, reads SAVISQKPSRDICQRGTSLTIQCQVDSQVTMMFWYRQQPGQSLTLIATANQGSEATYESGFVIDKFPISRPNLTFSTLTVSNMSPEDSSIYLCSVDRQGGENTIYFGEGSWLTVV.

The CDR3 spells CASSPQGSGYTF. CDR3 DNA sequence: TGTGCCAGCAGCCCCCAGGGTTCTGGCTACACCTTC. The chain couples TRBV5-4 to TRBJ1-2; D perhaps matches TRBD1 (5 bases). The CDR3 is 12 amino acids. Per the germline V gene, CDR1 is SGHNT and CDR2 is YYREEE (reference sequence). Trimming removed 4 bases from V and 7 bases from J, with 11 bases in between.

The rearrangement uses TRBV9 and TRBJ2-1; 8 nucleotides line up with TRBD2. V shed 0 bases and J 12 bases; nucleotides not matched to a gene: 14. Germline CDR1 reads SGDLS; CDR2 reads YYNGEE. This CDR3 has 16 amino acids. The chain's CDR3 is CASSVGLGLEGAWQFF. In DNA form, the CDR3 reads TGTGCCAGCAGCGTAGGATTGGGACTAGAGGGCGCCTGGCAGTTCTTC. Using reference TRBV9 and TRBJ2-1 for the parts outside the CDR3, the full variable domain is DSGVTQTPKHLITATGQRVTLRCSPRSGDLSVYWYQQSLDQGLQFLIQYYNGEERAKGNILERFSAQQFPDLHSELNLSSLELGDSALYFCASSVGLGLEGAWQFFGPGTRLTVL.

The chain carries TRBV4-1 and TRBJ1-2; possible D gene TRBD1, 5 bases. The CDR3 loop spans 16 amino acids. V lost 1 base to trimming and J lost 4 bases, with 16 bases between them. Per germline, CDR1 MGHRA and CDR2 YSYEKL. CDR3 coding DNA: TGCGCCAGCAGCCAAGGCTTCAGCAGGGTAGCCTATGGCTACACCTTC. Amino acids: CASSQGFSRVAYGYTF.

The table lists this clone with a few counts. The chain joins TRBV4-2 to TRBJ2-7; 8 positions match TRBD1. The CDR3 covers 18 residues. Germline CDR1 and CDR2: LGHNA and YNFKEQ. V shed 3 bases and J 0 bases; nucleotides not matched to a gene: 13. CDR3 nucleotide sequence: TGTGCCAGCAGCCATCGCCTTAATCAGGGGGCAACCTCCTACGAGCAGTACTTC. It translates to CASSHRLNQGATSYEQYF.

This clone was counted a few times. The CDR3: CASSLVGTGNTDTQYF. In DNA, the CDR3 is TGTGCCAGCAGTTTAGTGGGGACAGGGAACACAGATACGCAGTATTTT. The gene calls are TRBV28 and TRBJ2-3; 9 positions agree with TRBD1. Trimming removed 2 bases from V and 2 bases from J; junction bases left unmatched: 5. The CDR3 length is 16 residues. The germline CDR1 and CDR2 sequences are MDHEN and SYDVKM.

The rearrangement uses TRBV19 and TRBJ1-5; D perhaps matches TRBD1 (5 bases). Per the germline V gene, CDR1 is LNHDA and CDR2 is SQIVND (reference sequence). V was pared by 3 bases and J by 0 bases, with 9 bases between. The CDR3 has 15 residues. The CDR3 spells CASSMTEYSNQPQHF. The DNA for the CDR3 is TGTGCCAGTAGTATGACAGAGTATAGCAATCAGCCCCAGCATTTT. The whole variable domain, filled in from reference TRBV19 and TRBJ1-5, reads DGGITQSPKYLFRKEGQNVTLSCEQNLNHDAMYWYRQDPGQGLRLIYYSQIVNDFQKGDIAEGYSVSREKKESFPLTVTSAQKNPTAFYLCASSMTEYSNQPQHFGDGTRLSIL.

The chain uses TRBV4-1 and TRBJ1-2, with a tentative D call TRBD1 (5 bases). Trimming took 2 bases from V and 7 from J, leaving 17 bases between them. This CDR3 has 15 amino acids. CDR1 MGHRA and CDR2 YSYEKL come from the germline V gene. CDR3 DNA sequence: TGCGCCAGCAGCCAACTATTTCAGGGAGGTGGTGGCTACACCTTC. This gives the protein CASSQLFQGGGGYTF.

About this clone itself: The same CDR3 also results from other DNA sequences found in this sample. CDR3 loop: CASSLVAGGPPDTQYF. As DNA, the CDR3 is TGTGCCAGCAGCTTGGTAGCGGGAGGGCCTCCAGATACGCAGTATTTT. The chain employs TRBV5-4 and TRBJ2-3; 11 nucleotides align to TRBD2. From germline, CDR1 is SGHNT and CDR2 YYREEE (reference sequence). The J segment lost 4 bases and the V segment lost 0 bases, leaving 4 bases of the junction unmatched. The CDR3 runs to 16 residues.

This clone has just one count. The V gene is TRBV27, the J gene TRBJ2-3, with 8 bases lining up with TRBD2. This CDR3 is 14 amino acids long. V lost 5 bases to trimming and J lost 0 bases; unmatched junction nucleotides: 1. Germline V gene sequence: CDR1 MNHEY, CDR2 SMNVEV (reference sequence). The CDR3 reads CASSGLASTDTQYF. For the CDR3, the DNA is TGTGCCAGCAGTGGACTAGCCAGCACAGATACGCAGTATTTT.

This clone was observed many times. In DNA, the CDR3 is TGTGCCTGGAGTTCTGGGACAGTCACCGGGGAGCTGTTTTTT. This encodes CAWSSGTVTGELFF. The V and J genes are TRBV30 and TRBJ2-2; TRBD1 agrees at 7 bases. Germline CDR1 is GTSNPN and CDR2 is SVGIG (reference sequence). J lost 4 bases, V lost 2 bases, and 4 bases had no gene match. This CDR3 spans 14 amino acids.

The rearrangement links TRBV2 to TRBJ1-6; D is unclear. From germline, CDR1 is SNHLY and CDR2 FYNNEI. Trimming removed 8 bases at V and 6 bases at J, with 14 bases between. This CDR3 has 14 amino acids. The CDR3 nucleotides are TGTGCCAGCGTTTTTGACGGGAGTAATTCACCCCTCCACTTT. Its protein product is CASVFDGSNSPLHF.

This chain joins TRBV10-3 and TRBJ2-1; D perhaps matches TRBD2 (6 bases). V gave up 8 bases and J gave up 7 bases, with 15 bases separating them. The CDR3 loop spans 13 amino acids. Germline CDR1 reads ENHRY; CDR2 reads SYGVKD. CDR3 nucleotides: TGTGCCATCGCCGGGACTGGGGGGAATGAGCAGTTCTTC. Amino acid sequence: CAIAGTGGNEQFF.

The rearrangement links TRBV18 to TRBJ2-4, with TRBD1 matching over 8 bases. Germline values: CDR1 KGHSH, CDR2 LQKENI. CDR3 length: 16 residues. The V gene end was trimmed by 3 bases and the J gene end by 7 bases; junction bases not matched to a gene: 11. DNA for the CDR3: TGTGCCAGCTCACCCGAAGACAGGGGCGTAATGAACATTCAGTACTTC. As protein: CASSPEDRGVMNIQYF.